Presented here are 9 T cell receptor beta chains from one specimen sequenced in a study of breast tumors, draining lymph nodes, adjacent tissues. Breast cancer patients provided tissue from their axillary draining lymph nodes. TCRdb redid the calling of the multiplex PCR reads with MiXCR, one entry per CDR3 protein. Of approximately 230,000 distinct CDR3 sequences in the sample, less than 35% are singletons; the top ten hold approximately 3.5%. Sequencing input: axillary lymph node tissue. The receptors shown here come from a female donor with breast cancer. Some clones in this sample may be carry-over from other donors' samples.

This clonotype was seen a handful of times. The chain joins TRBV10-1 to TRBJ2-1; TRBD2 matches at 14 bases. The CDR3 contains 19 residues. The germline gives CDR1 WNHNN, CDR2 SYGVQD (reference sequence). With 2 bases clipped from V and 4 bases from J, the junction kept 10 bases outside the gene matches. The CDR3 DNA is TGCGCCAGCAGTGAGGGTCCCGGGACTAGCGGGAGTGCGTACAATGAGCAGTTCTTC. This translates into CASSEGPGTSGSAYNEQFF.

CDR3 sequence: CASSEWAENYGYTF. CDR3 nucleotides: TGTGCCAGCAGTGAATGGGCGGAAAACTATGGCTACACCTTC. The chain combines TRBV25-1 with TRBJ1-2; D gene ambiguous. The germline V gene has CDR1 MGHDK and CDR2 SYGVNS. The CDR3 loop spans 14 amino acids. The ends were cut back, 1 base at V and 2 bases at J, with 8 bases in the middle.

In the case of this clonotype: This clone may be a read error of a much larger clone one base away. This sequence joins TRBV20-1 and TRBJ2-1; 10 positions match TRBD2. Germline V gene lookup returns CDR1 DFQATT and CDR2 SNEGSKA (reference sequence). This CDR3 region has 16 residues. The CDR3 protein is CSAKELAGEGWDEQSF. The CDR3 DNA follows: TGCAGTGCTAAGGAGCTAGCGGGAGAGGGTTGGGATGAGCAGTCCTTC.

This sequence joins TRBV19 and TRBJ1-1; D is perhaps TRBD1 (6 bases). The CDR3 contains 12 residues. Trimming left V 7 bases short and J 3 bases short, with 9 bases between. CDR1 is LNHDA, CDR2 SQIVND, per germline (reference sequence). CDR3 in DNA: TGTGCCAGTATCGGACAGTACACTGAAGCTTTCTTT. This encodes CASIGQYTEAFF.

This clonotype occurred once. The V gene is TRBV19, the J gene TRBJ1-4; D ambiguous. The CDR3 runs to 15 residues. V was cut by 4 bases and J by 5 bases, with 14 bases left in between. Germline V gene sequence: CDR1 LNHDA, CDR2 SQIVND (reference sequence). The DNA for the CDR3 is TGTGCCAGTAGTAGCGGGAGCTCCTACAATGAAAAACTGTTTTTT. Protein product: CASSSGSSYNEKLFF.

With respect to this clonotype: A much larger clonotype is one base distant, so this may be a read error. The chain uses TRBV11-2 and TRBJ2-2, with D perhaps TRBD1 or TRBD2 (5 bases each). Germline CDR1 and CDR2: SGHAT and FQNNGV. The CDR3 length is 12 residues. The CDR3 loop reads CASRFHTGDLFF. The CDR3 bases are TGTGCCAGCAGATTCCACACCGGGGACCTGTTTTTT.

This clonotype was seen many times. V gene TRBV30 combines with J gene TRBJ2-5; 8 bases match TRBD1. The CDR3 runs to 13 residues. Germline V lookup: CDR1 GTSNPN, CDR2 SVGIG (reference sequence). J was trimmed by 5 bases and V by 3 bases; bases with no gene match: 5. CDR3 sequence reads: CAWRVTGVETQYF. Written as DNA, the CDR3 is TGTGCCTGGAGGGTGACAGGGGTGGAGACCCAGTACTTC.

The sample holds one count of this clonotype. This chain connects TRBV15 to TRBJ2-7, with 7 bases aligning to TRBD2. The trim removed 5 bases at V and 6 bases at J, leaving 19 bases unmatched. The CDR3 spans 17 residues. Germline V gives CDR1 LNHNV, CDR2 YYDKDF (reference sequence). CDR3 in DNA: TGTGCCACCAGCCGAAATCGGGAGGCCCTAGCTGATGGCGAGCAGTACTTC. Translation gives CATSRNREALADGEQYF.

The chain uses TRBV29-1 and TRBJ2-3; either TRBD1 or TRBD2 may fit D (5 bases each). Germline CDR1 SQVTM, CDR2 ANQGSEA. V was trimmed by 6 bases and J by 5 bases, leaving 21 bases between them. This CDR3 has 15 amino acids. CDR3: CSVLLGTIGRDTQYF. For the CDR3, the DNA is TGCAGCGTCCTACTCGGGACCATCGGTAGAGATACGCAGTATTTT.